The rows below give T cell receptor beta chains drawn from one sample of a study of post-analysis software for immune sequencing data. TCRdb recomputed calls from the PCR reads with MiXCR, one row per CDR3 protein. The sample consists of around 710,000 distinct CDR3 sequences, under 60% of them appearing once. What was sequenced was blood. These receptors originate from a girl aged 10 to 17 with multiple sclerosis. The conserved cysteine and the conserved F or W are not part of the CDR3 here.

TRBJ2-5,TRBV7-9,VSSLKSGPGTTQETQY
TRBJ1-2,TRBV4-2,ASSFTGGFDGYT
-,TRBV9,ASSGTGTTYEQY
TRBJ2-7,TRBV24-1,ATQGGSTYEQY
TRBJ1-4,TRBV7-3,ASSLTGPTEKLF
TRBJ2-1,TRBV25-1,ASSGVAQNEQF
TRBJ2-5,TRBV20-1,SARADRLQETQY
TRBJ1-1,TRBV27,ASNDYADGVTEAF
TRBJ2-3,TRBV7-6,ASSYRDRGTDTQY
TRBJ1-4,TRBV6-5,ASRKGAQANEKRF
TRBJ1-6,TRBV10-3,AISEVEDLGAPLH
TRBJ2-1,TRBV12-3/TRBV12-4,ASSFGLSSYNEQF
TRBJ2-7,TRBV6-6,ASTDPGQSTYEQY
TRBJ2-7,TRBV19,ASSSRTSGMYEQY
TRBJ2-7,TRBV20-1,SWAGIREQY
TRBJ2-5,TRBV7-2,ASSLSSLLSGTQY
TRBJ1-1,TRBV10-3,AISWTGGTEAF
TRBJ1-1,TRBV6-5,ASSYSPGAGDTEAF
TRBJ1-2,TRBV20-1,SANDREGYGYT
TRBJ2-7,TRBV6-1,ASRGDDPHEQY
TRBJ1-2,TRBV4-1,ASRHDLTGYGYT
TRBJ2-1,TRBV7-9,ASSSPGTSATNEQF
TRBJ1-2,TRBV7-9,ASTQSGGDGYT
TRBJ2-7,TRBV2,ASSPDSLGSYEQY
TRBJ2-5,TRBV12-3/TRBV12-4,ASSLAGLAGETQY
TRBJ2-5,TRBV5-1,ASSFAASGNNEQY
TRBJ2-3,TRBV20-1,SARDSLNTDTQY
TRBJ1-1,TRBV7-6,ASAASSGWQTSNTEAF
TRBJ2-1,TRBV29-1,SGGLAGPPYNEQF
TRBJ1-5,TRBV6-6,ASSYARGRENQPQH
TRBJ2-7,TRBV20-1,SAQSPLAGNSYEQY
TRBJ2-5,TRBV21-1,ASSKALYGGQETQY
TRBJ1-1,TRBV7-2,ASSLGAWNTEAF
-,TRBV6-5,ASSYKGPRFYEQY
TRBJ2-1,TRBV7-3,ASSLTNLAATSYNEQF